The 9 T cell receptor beta chains listed next were all sequenced from one sample in a study of T cell changes during pregnancy in multiple sclerosis. The data were produced by immunoSEQ multiplex PCR, yet TCRdb's version contains in-frame clones alone and is incomplete. Of 40,000 to 60,000 clones detected, about 92% appear once; the ten largest clones hold around 0.89%. Material: peripheral blood, obtained after pregnancy. The origin of the receptors is a female donor with multiple sclerosis, enrolled in a pregnancy study.

This clone was seen once. This chain joins TRBV5-4 and TRBJ1-1; D gene uncertain. This CDR3 spans 14 amino acids. V was pared by 4 bases and J by 1 base, with 11 bases between. CDR1 SGHNT and CDR2 YYREEE come from the germline V gene (reference sequence). The CDR3: CASSPGLSNTEAFF. The CDR3 DNA reads TGTGCCAGCAGCCCTGGACTGTCGAACACTGAAGCTTTCTTT.

V gene TRBV9 combines with J gene TRBJ1-2; no reliable D call. The germline CDR1 and CDR2 sequences are SGDLS and YYNGEE. CDR3 size: 17 residues. Trimming stripped 0 bases from V and 4 bases from J, with 19 bases between. The CDR3 here is CASSVDGVGRLGYGYTF. The CDR3 coding sequence is TGTGCCAGCAGCGTAGACGGGGTTGGACGATTGGGCTATGGCTACACCTTC.

The chain has TRBV21-1 and TRBJ2-7; TRBD1, the table's D call, was not compared with the DNA. TRBV21-1 is a known pseudogene. The CDR3 has 19 amino acids. In nucleotides, the CDR3 is TGTGCCAGCAGCCGAACCTCAGCGCCGGGACAGGGTTTTTCCTACGAGCAGTACTTC. Amino acid sequence: CASSRTSAPGQGFSYEQYF.

This sequence joins TRBV20-1 and TRBJ1-2; no reliable D call. The germline V gene has CDR1 DFQATT and CDR2 SNEGSKA (reference sequence). V lost 6 bases to trimming and J lost 7 bases, with 12 bases between them. The CDR3 is 11 residues long. This CDR3 is CSAARSGGYTF. The CDR3 coding sequence is TGCAGTGCCGCCCGGTCCGGTGGCTACACCTTC.

The chain has TRBV5-4 and TRBJ1-1, with TRBD1 matching 10 bases. The CDR3 length is 16 residues. V trimming: 4 bases; J trimming: 1 base; junction bases outside the gene matches: 7. The V gene's germline CDR1 is SGHNT and CDR2 YYREEE (reference sequence). CDR3 amino acids: CASSGDRGEWNTEAFF. As DNA, the CDR3 is TGTGCCAGCAGCGGGGACAGGGGAGAATGGAACACTGAAGCTTTCTTT.

The chain joins TRBV7-9 to TRBJ1-2; TRBD1 might be the D (5 bases). Trimming removed 2 bases at V and 6 bases at J, with 7 bases between. The CDR3 length is 12 residues. CDR1 and CDR2 (germline): SEHNR, FQNEAQ (reference sequence). The CDR3 DNA reads TGTGCCAGCAGCTTATTCAGGGATGGCTACACCTTC. Residues: CASSLFRDGYTF.

The chain employs TRBV9 and TRBJ2-5, with 8 bases identical to TRBD2. V shed 4 bases, J shed 5 bases, and the junction held 19 bases outside the gene matches. Germline values: CDR1 SGDLS, CDR2 YYNGEE. CDR3 length: 18 residues. CDR3 protein: CASSKRASLLADGETQYF. The CDR3 DNA reads TGTGCCAGCAGCAAAAGGGCCTCCCTACTAGCGGATGGTGAGACCCAGTACTTC.

The genes are TRBV29-1 and TRBJ2-6; D is undetermined. The germline gives CDR1 SQVTM, CDR2 ANQGSEA. Trimming left V 6 bases short and J 2 bases short, with 11 bases between. The CDR3 sequence is 14 residues long. The CDR3 reads CSVDNLPGANVLTF. The CDR3 DNA reads as TGCAGCGTCGACAACCTACCTGGGGCCAACGTCCTGACTTTC.

The gene calls are TRBV19 and TRBJ2-1; 7 bases match TRBD1. V was clipped by 4 bases and J by 6 bases; unmatched bases: 3. The length of the CDR3 is 13 residues. The germline V gene encodes CDR1 LNHDA and CDR2 SQIVND (reference sequence). The CDR3 coding sequence is TGTGCCAGTAGTACGACAGGGCTCAATGAGCAGTTCTTC. This gives the protein CASSTTGLNEQFF. Complete variable domain (other parts from reference TRBV19 and TRBJ2-1): DGGITQSPKYLFRKEGQNVTLSCEQNLNHDAMYWYRQDPGQGLRLIYYSQIVNDFQKGDIAEGYSVSREKKESFPLTVTSAQKNPTAFYLCASSTTGLNEQFFGPGTRLTVL.